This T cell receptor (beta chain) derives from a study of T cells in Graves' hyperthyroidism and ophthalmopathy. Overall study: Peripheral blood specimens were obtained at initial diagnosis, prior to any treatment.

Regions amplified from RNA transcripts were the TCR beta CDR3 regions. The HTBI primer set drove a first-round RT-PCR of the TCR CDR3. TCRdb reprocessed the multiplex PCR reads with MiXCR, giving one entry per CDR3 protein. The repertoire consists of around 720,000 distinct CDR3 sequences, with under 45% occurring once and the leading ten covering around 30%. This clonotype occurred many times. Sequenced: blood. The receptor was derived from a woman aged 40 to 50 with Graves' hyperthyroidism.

In DNA form, the CDR3 reads TGTGCCAGCAGCTACCGACAGAAACGGAACTATGGCTACACCTTC. Amino acids: CASSYRQKRNYGYTF. V usage is TRBV11-2 and J usage is TRBJ1-2; D possibly corresponds to TRBD1 (5 bases). Germline CDR1 SGHAT, CDR2 FQNNGV. This CDR3 is 15 amino acids long. V lost 4 bases and J lost 2, with 14 bases in between.